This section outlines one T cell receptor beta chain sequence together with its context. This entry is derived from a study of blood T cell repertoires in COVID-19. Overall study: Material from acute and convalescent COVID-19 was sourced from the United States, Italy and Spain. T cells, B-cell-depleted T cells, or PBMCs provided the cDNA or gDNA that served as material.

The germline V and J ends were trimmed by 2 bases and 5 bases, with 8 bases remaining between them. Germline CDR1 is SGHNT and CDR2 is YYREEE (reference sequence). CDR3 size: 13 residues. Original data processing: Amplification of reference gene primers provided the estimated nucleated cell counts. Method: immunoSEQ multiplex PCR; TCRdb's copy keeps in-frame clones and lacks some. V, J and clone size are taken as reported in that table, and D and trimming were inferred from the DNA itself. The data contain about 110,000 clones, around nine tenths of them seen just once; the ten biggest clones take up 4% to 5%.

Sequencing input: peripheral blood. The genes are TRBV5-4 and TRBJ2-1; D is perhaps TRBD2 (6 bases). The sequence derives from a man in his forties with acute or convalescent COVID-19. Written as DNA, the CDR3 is TGTGCCAGCAGCTTACGCGGGGACAATGAGCAGTTCTTC. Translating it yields CASSLRGDNEQFF.